The rows below give T cell receptor beta chains drawn from one sample of a study of blood T cell repertoires in COVID-19. Sequencing was performed with immunoSEQ multiplex PCR; in TCRdb, only in-frame clones are kept and a portion is missing. Of approximately 170,000 clones in the sample, roughly 90% were seen once. Input material: peripheral blood. All receptors come from a man aged 55 to 70 with active or convalescent COVID-19. CDR3s include the opening cysteine and the closing phenylalanine or tryptophan. D genes are given only for firm matches. Clone size, where shown, is once, few, many, or a class for clones that have expanded.

D	size	V	J	DNA	CDR3
TRBD1	-	TRBV6-4	TRBJ1-1	TGTGCCAGCAGTGACGGGCCAGGGGGTACGAACACTGAAGCTTTCTTT	CASSDGPGGTNTEAFF
TRBD1	few	TRBV29-1	TRBJ1-2	TGCAGCGTCCGAGGCGGGACAGGGCAAGGGTATGGCTACACCTTC	CSVRGGTGQGYGYTF
TRBD1	-	TRBV19	TRBJ1-5	TGTGCCAGTAGTATCCCTCGGACGGGACAGGGGAAATATAGCAATCAGCCCCAGCATTTT	CASSIPRTGQGKYSNQPQHF
TRBD1	-	TRBV28	TRBJ1-5	TGTGCCAGCAGAGCTGGACAGGGAAACCTAAATCAGCCCCAGCATTTT	CASRAGQGNLNQPQHF
-	-	TRBV9	TRBJ1-2	TGTGCCAGCAGCGTAGTCGGGTTTGGGGGCTACACCTTC	CASSVVGFGGYTF
-	-	TRBV7-9	TRBJ1-4	TGTGCCAGCAGCACCAGTGGGAGGGGGTCAGCTAATGAAAAACTGTTTTTT	CASSTSGRGSANEKLFF
TRBD2	-	TRBV11-2	TRBJ2-1	TGTGCCAGCAATTTAGCGGGAGGCGTTGAGCAGTTCTTC	CASNLAGGVEQFF
-	once	TRBV6-5	TRBJ1-1	TGTGCCAGCATTCCAGGGATCTCCCTGAACACTGAAGCTTTCTTT	CASIPGISLNTEAFF
TRBD1	-	TRBV10-1	TRBJ1-4	TGCGCCACCCAGGACGGACAGGGGGTCGATGAAAAACTGTTTTTT	CATQDGQGVDEKLFF
TRBD1	once	TRBV10-3	TRBJ1-2	TGTGCCATCAGTGGACAGGGCCATAACTATGGCTACACCTTC	CAISGQGHNYGYTF
-	-	TRBV14	TRBJ2-2	TGTGCCAGCAGCCCCGGGGCCCCGTCGCGGGGCACCGGGGAGCTGTTTTTT	CASSPGAPSRGTGELFF
TRBD2	-	TRBV3-1/TRBV3-2	TRBJ2-1	TGTGCCAGCAGCCAAGATATCTCGGCGGGGGGCTTCTACAATGAGCAGTTCTTC	CASSQDISAGGFYNEQFF
TRBD1	-	TRBV7-9	TRBJ2-3	TGTGCCAGCAGCCAGGGACAGGATCCAGCAGATACGCAGTATTTT	CASSQGQDPADTQYF
TRBD1	-	TRBV19	TRBJ1-5	TGTGCCAGTAGTATTCAGGGGGCCAATCAGCCCCAGCATTTT	CASSIQGANQPQHF
-	-	TRBV5-4	TRBJ1-6	TGTGCCAGCAGATTGGGGGGCCTTAATAATTCACCCCTCCACTTT	CASRLGGLNNSPLHF
TRBD1	-	TRBV3-1/TRBV3-2	TRBJ1-1	TGTGCCAGCAGCCAGAACAGGGGGTTCGCTGAAGCTTTCTTT	CASSQNRGFAEAFF
-	-	TRBV6-5	TRBJ2-1	TGTGCCAGCAGTTACGGGGCAGGGTTGCATGAGCAGTTCTTC	CASSYGAGLHEQFF
-	-	TRBV5-1	TRBJ2-3	TGCGCCAGCAGCACGACACGGGGGAACACAGATACGCAGTATTTT	CASSTTRGNTDTQYF
-	-	TRBV20-1	TRBJ1-5	-	CSASFGAGRGNQPQHF
TRBD1	-	TRBV5-1	TRBJ1-1	TGCGCCAGCAGCTTAAATCAGCAGACAGGGGCCACCGGCGCTGAAGCTTTCTTT	CASSLNQQTGATGAEAFF